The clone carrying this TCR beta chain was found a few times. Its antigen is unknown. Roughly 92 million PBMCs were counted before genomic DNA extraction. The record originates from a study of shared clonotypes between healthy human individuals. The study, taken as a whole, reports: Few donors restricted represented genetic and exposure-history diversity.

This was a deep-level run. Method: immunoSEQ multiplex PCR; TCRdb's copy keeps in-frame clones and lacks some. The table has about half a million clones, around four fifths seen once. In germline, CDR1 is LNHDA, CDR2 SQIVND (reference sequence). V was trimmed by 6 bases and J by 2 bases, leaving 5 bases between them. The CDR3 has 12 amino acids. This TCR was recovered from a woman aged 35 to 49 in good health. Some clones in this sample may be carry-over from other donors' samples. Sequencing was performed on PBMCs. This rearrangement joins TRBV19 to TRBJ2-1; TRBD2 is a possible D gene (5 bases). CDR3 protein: CASSGAYNEQFF. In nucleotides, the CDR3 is TGTGCCAGTAGCGGGGCCTACAATGAGCAGTTCTTC.